The clone carrying this T cell receptor (beta chain) was picked up many times. Its antigen is unknown. This CDR3 comprises 15 residues. The V gene lost 3 bases and the J gene lost 5 bases, with 14 bases spanning the gap. The germline V gene has CDR1 MGHDK and CDR2 SYGVNS. The sample is drawn from a study of neurological immune-mediated disorders. Unsorted libraries were generated from 2 million PBMCs. These cells had been stored in RNAlater at -80 C. MiXCR, applied by TCRdb to the 5' RACE reads, yields one record per CDR3 protein. The table lists some 86,000 distinct CDR3 sequences, about 2.5% of them singletons, with around 1.1% in the top ten. The study's findings and limits: Grouping of repertoires by phylogeny put those of 18 of 34 multiple sclerosis patients into a single related-CDR3 cluster, a possible signature.

The sequencing input was PBMCs. This chain uses TRBV25-1 with TRBJ2-1; TRBD2 might be the D (6 bases). This TCR came from a woman in her thirties with multiple sclerosis. This CDR3 reads CASSDLTRSHNEQFF. The CDR3 nucleotides read TGTGCCAGCAGTGACCTGACTAGGTCCCACAATGAGCAGTTCTTC.